Detailed here is one TCR beta chain. The antigen is undetermined. This table comes from immunoSEQ multiplex PCR, and its TCRdb copy is limited to in-frame clones, with some not included. Found here are 84,000 or so clones, about 94% of them singletons; the top ten hold roughly 9.6%. Researchers took blood at baseline, on cycle 4 day 1, and on cycle 7 day 1. The record originates from a study of OX40 agonist ivuxolimab in advanced cancers. Whole-study results and caveats: At 0.1 to 3.0 mg/kg, clonal expansion of CD4+ and CD8+ blood T cells had occurred by week 6.

Germline values: CDR1 SEHNR, CDR2 FQNEAQ (reference sequence). CDR3 length equals 16 residues. V gave up 7 bases and J gave up 0 bases, with 16 bases separating them. Sequencing used CD4+ or CD8+ T cells sorted from blood, obtained in a trial of the OX40 agonist ivuxolimab. This TCR was recovered from an adult with an advanced solid tumor such as melanoma, head and neck, liver or kidney cancer. The V gene is TRBV7-9, the J gene TRBJ2-1, with D possibly being TRBD2 (6 bases). CDR3 sequence: CASIPPSGSSYNEQFF. In nucleotides, the CDR3 is TGTGCCAGCATCCCCCCCTCCGGGAGCTCCTACAATGAGCAGTTCTTC.